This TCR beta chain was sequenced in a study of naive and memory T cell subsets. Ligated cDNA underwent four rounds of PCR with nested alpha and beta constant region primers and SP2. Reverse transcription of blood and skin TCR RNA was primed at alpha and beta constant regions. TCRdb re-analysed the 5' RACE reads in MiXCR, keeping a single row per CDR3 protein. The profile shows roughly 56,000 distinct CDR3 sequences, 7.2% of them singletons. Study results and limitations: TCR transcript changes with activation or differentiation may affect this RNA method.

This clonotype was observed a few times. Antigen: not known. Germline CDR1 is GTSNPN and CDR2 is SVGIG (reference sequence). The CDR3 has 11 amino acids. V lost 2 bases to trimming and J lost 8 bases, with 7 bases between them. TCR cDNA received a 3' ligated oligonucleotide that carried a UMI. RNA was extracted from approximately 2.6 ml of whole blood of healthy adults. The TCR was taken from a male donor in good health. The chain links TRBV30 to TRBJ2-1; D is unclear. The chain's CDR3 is CAWSMGYEQFF. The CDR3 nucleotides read TGTGCCTGGAGTATGGGTTATGAGCAGTTCTTC.